This T cell receptor (beta chain) was retrieved from a study of blood T cell repertoires in COVID-19. In the original analysis: Amplification of reference gene primers was used by the study to estimate nucleated cell counts. Clones were read by immunoSEQ multiplex PCR, and TCRdb kept only the in-frame ones, dropping some. D and trimming come from the DNA, and the V and J calls and clone size come from that table. Of some 700,000 clones in the sample, 90% were seen once. V was shortened by 8 bases and J by 1 base, with 20 bases between the two germline ends. CDR3 length: 16 amino acids. Per the germline V gene, CDR1 is MRHNA and CDR2 is SNTAGT.

Input material: peripheral blood. This clonotype was sampled from a young woman with acute or convalescent COVID-19. The V call is TRBV6-4, the J call TRBJ1-1; unclear D gene. CDR3 sequence: CASSAYPGRENTEAFF. The CDR3 DNA sequence: TGTGCCAGCTCCGCGTACCCCGGGAGGGAGAACACTGAAGCTTTCTTT.